This TCR beta chain was documented in a study of T cell responses to AZD1222 COVID-19 vaccine. Worth noting for this clone: Its target is not known.

TCRdb keeps only in-frame clones here, not all; method: immunoSEQ multiplex PCR. The sample lists under 100,000 clones, around nine tenths occurring once. General study results and limits: Baseline serology detected seropositivity in only six AZD1222 recipients. Unmutated variant regions reportedly attract nearly half of all spike-specific TCRs. Clonal diversity may have been underestimated in mostly white British donors.

CDR1 is LNHNV and CDR2 is YYDKDF in the germline V gene (reference sequence). The V gene end was trimmed by 0 bases and the J gene end by 7 bases; junction bases not matched to a gene: 8. The CDR3 extends over 17 amino acids. The sequences come from peripheral blood, collected 28 days after the second AZD1222 dose. This TCR was sampled from an adult who received the AZD1222 COVID-19 vaccine. V gene TRBV15 combines with J gene TRBJ2-1; TRBD2 matches at 11 bases. CDR3 sequence: CATSRDRISGGVNEQFF. CDR3 in DNA: TGTGCCACCAGCAGAGATCGGATTAGCGGGGGGGTAAATGAGCAGTTCTTC. Looking up the rest from reference TRBV15 and TRBJ2-1 gives the full variable domain: DAMVIQNPRYQVTQFGKPVTLSCSQTLNHNVMYWYQQKSSQAPKLLFHYYDKDFNNEADTPDNFQSRRPNTSFCFLDIRSPGLGDTAMYLCATSRDRISGGVNEQFFGPGTRLTVL.